The rows below give T cell receptor beta chains drawn from one sample of a study of cytomegalovirus exposure and HLA in healthy donors. Clones were sequenced by immunoSEQ multiplex PCR, and TCRdb holds only the in-frame ones, with some missing. The sample yields 130,000 to 150,000 clones, around 72% seen once. The sample comprised PBMCs. The receptors here all came from a man aged 35 to 55 in good health and CMV-seronegative. Both conserved end residues are part of each CDR3. D genes are given only for firm matches. Clone size appears in some rows only: once, few, many, or a class for an expanded clone.

TRBJ1-1,TRBV7-2,few,TRBD1,TGTGCCAGCAGCCAAGACAGGGAGGTCACTGAAGCTTTCTTT,CASSQDREVTEAFF
TRBJ1-5,TRBV7-8,-,-,TGTGCCAGCAGCTTATGGGGACAAATCAATCAGCCCCAGCATTTT,CASSLWGQINQPQHF
TRBJ1-2,TRBV5-1,once,-,TGCGCCAGCAGCTTGGCGGTTGGGGGGATCCCCTATGGCTACACCTTC,CASSLAVGGIPYGYTF
TRBJ2-1,TRBV5-8,few,TRBD2,TGTGCCAGCAGCTTTCTAGCGGGAGCTCGTAATGAGCAGTTCTTC,CASSFLAGARNEQFF
TRBJ1-5,TRBV6-1,few,TRBD1,TGTGCCAGCAGTGAAGCGCACCCTCGGACAGGGGGCAGGAATCAGCCCCAGCATTTT,CASSEAHPRTGGRNQPQHF
TRBJ2-7,TRBV11-2,-,TRBD2,TGTGCCAGCAGCTTAGGGGAGGGCGGTAACGAGCAGTACTTC,CASSLGEGGNEQYF
TRBJ1-4,TRBV7-9,-,-,TGTGCCAGCAGCTTAGTAAGGGCCGGGAGGAAGAATGAAAAACTGTTTTTT,CASSLVRAGRKNEKLFF
TRBJ1-1,TRBV5-1,-,TRBD1,TGCGCCAGCAGCTTGAGGGTGACAGGGTCTGGAGCTTTCTTT,CASSLRVTGSGAFF
TRBJ2-1,TRBV7-9,once,-,TGTGCCAGCAGCCCACAGACTAGTCGGGATGAGCAGTTCTTC,CASSPQTSRDEQFF
TRBJ2-3,TRBV30,few,TRBD2,TGTGCCTGGAGGCGGAGCGGGGGCACAGATACGCAGTATTTT,CAWRRSGGTDTQYF
TRBJ2-1,TRBV28,-,-,TGTGCCAGCAACGACGCCTCAGGGTACAATGAGCAGTTCTTC,CASNDASGYNEQFF
TRBJ2-3,TRBV10-3,-,-,TGTGCCATCAGTGGAGGCAGAACCACAGATACGCAGTATTTT,CAISGGRTTDTQYF
TRBJ2-1,TRBV6-1,-,-,TGTGCCAGCAGTGATCCCTTCAGGACAGACTACAATGAGCAGTTCTTC,CASSDPFRTDYNEQFF
TRBJ2-1,TRBV4-1,-,TRBD2,TGCGCCAGCAGCCGGGCTAGCGGCTCCTACAATGAGCAGTTCTTC,CASSRASGSYNEQFF
TRBJ2-7,TRBV27,-,-,TGTGCCAGCAGTATAACAGCGGCTTCTATCTACGAGCAGTACTTC,CASSITAASIYEQYF
TRBJ1-4,TRBV4-1,-,-,TGCGCCAGCAGCCGAGGGTCAGCGGGTGAAAAACTGTTTTTT,CASSRGSAGEKLFF
TRBJ1-5,TRBV28,-,-,TGTGCCAGCACCCCGACATTTGGCGGGGTTCCCCAGCATTTT,CASTPTFGGVPQHF
TRBJ1-4,TRBV18,-,TRBD1,TGTGCCAGCTCACAACGCACAGGGGCAACTAATGAAAAACTGTTTTTT,CASSQRTGATNEKLFF
TRBJ2-1,TRBV7-2,-,TRBD2,TGTGCCAGCAGCCTAACTAGCGGGAGGGCCAGGGATGAGCAGTTCTTC,CASSLTSGRARDEQFF
TRBJ2-5,TRBV28,once,-,TGTGCCAGCAGTTTAACCCCGGGTTATCTGGACTTC,CASSLTPGYLDF
TRBJ1-1,TRBV5-1,-,TRBD1,TGCGCCAGCAGCCCCCTGACAGGGACGAACACTGAAGCTTTCTTT,CASSPLTGTNTEAFF
TRBJ2-3,TRBV2,-,TRBD2,TGTGCCAGCAGGCAGACTAGCGGAGGTGGAGATACGCAGTATTTT,CASRQTSGGGDTQYF
TRBJ2-7,TRBV15,-,TRBD1,TGTGCCACCAGCTGGGGACAGGCGAGCTCCTACGAGCAGTACTTC,CATSWGQASSYEQYF
TRBJ1-5,TRBV30,-,-,TGTGCCTGGGGAGGCGGCAATCAGCCCCAGCATTTT,CAWGGGNQPQHF
TRBJ2-7,TRBV29-1,-,-,TGCAGCGTTGGCGGGGACCTACGGTCCTACGAGCAGTACTTC,CSVGGDLRSYEQYF
TRBJ1-5,TRBV7-8,-,-,TGTGCCAGCAGCTCCACCGCCAACTCTTTTAGTCCCCGTCAGCCCCAGCATTTT,CASSSTANSFSPRQPQHF
TRBJ1-2,TRBV7-2,once,TRBD1,TGTGCCAGCAGCTTACAGGGGGGATATGGCTACACCTTC,CASSLQGGYGYTF
TRBJ2-7,TRBV27,-,TRBD1,TGTGCCAGCAGTCCCCACAGGGGGCCCTCCTACGAGCAGTACTTC,CASSPHRGPSYEQYF
TRBJ1-1,TRBV4-3,-,-,TGCGCCAGCAGCCAAGATCAGGGGAACACTGAAGCTTTCTTT,CASSQDQGNTEAFF
TRBJ2-7,TRBV5-1,-,-,TGCGCCAGCAGCTTGGAGGCAGGGGAACGCTACGAGCAGTACTTC,CASSLEAGERYEQYF
TRBJ2-1,TRBV7-6,few,TRBD2,TGTGCCAGCAGCTTACGACTAGCGGGGAGCTCCTACAATGAGCAGTTCTTC,CASSLRLAGSSYNEQFF
TRBJ2-7,TRBV5-1,-,TRBD1,TGCGCCAGCAGTCACCGGGACAGGGCCGAGCAGTACTTC,CASSHRDRAEQYF
TRBJ1-6,TRBV7-9,-,TRBD1,TGTGCCAGCAGCTTACGGCCAGGGGGTTCACCCCTCAACTTT,CASSLRPGGSPLNF
TRBJ2-2,TRBV19,-,TRBD1,TGTGCCAGTAGCCCGGGACAGGGGAACACCGGGGAGCTGTTTTTT,CASSPGQGNTGELFF
TRBJ2-1,TRBV6-6,-,TRBD2,TGTGCCAGCAGTTCCGTGGGCCGGGAGGGAACGGATGAGCAGTTCTTC,CASSSVGREGTDEQFF
TRBJ2-3,TRBV5-4,-,TRBD2,TGTGCCAGCAGACAACACCAACGGACTAGCGGGAGCGCAGATACGCAGTATTTT,CASRQHQRTSGSADTQYF
TRBJ1-5,TRBV6-6,few,TRBD1,TGTGCCAGCAGTTACTCGACAGGGAATAGCAATCAGCCCCAGCATTTT,CASSYSTGNSNQPQHF
TRBJ2-7,TRBV10-3,-,TRBD1,TGTGCCATCAGTGAGGGGGACAGGGGGGGTAGCGAGCAGTACTTC,CAISEGDRGGSEQYF
TRBJ1-6,TRBV30,few,-,TGTGCCTGGAGTGCACAGGGAACTAATTCACCCCTCCACTTT,CAWSAQGTNSPLHF
TRBJ2-7,TRBV5-1,-,-,TGCGCCAGCAGCTTGGAAACAGGACACTACGAGCAGTACTTC,CASSLETGHYEQYF
TRBJ1-2,TRBV7-9,-,-,TGTGCCAGCAGCTTACAAGCTCCTAACTATGGCTACACCTTC,CASSLQAPNYGYTF
TRBJ2-6,TRBV19,-,TRBD1,TGTGCCAGTAGTGACGGACAGGGGCGATCTGGGGCCAACGTCCTGACTTTC,CASSDGQGRSGANVLTF
TRBJ1-1,TRBV10-2,-,TRBD1,TGCGCCAGCAGTGCGGGGACAGGGACTGAAGCTTTCTTT,CASSAGTGTEAFF
TRBJ2-2,TRBV6-5,-,TRBD2,TGTGCCAGCAGTTACTCGAGCGGGGGTTACACCGGGGAGCTGTTTTTT,CASSYSSGGYTGELFF
TRBJ2-7,TRBV2,-,-,TGTGCCAGCAGTGGTGTACAGGGTAGCTACGAGCAGTACTTC,CASSGVQGSYEQYF
TRBJ2-1,TRBV5-1,-,TRBD1,TGCGCCAGCAGCTTGGGCCAGGGGGCCTACAATGAGCAGTTCTTC,CASSLGQGAYNEQFF
TRBJ2-1,TRBV6-5,-,-,TGTGCCAGCACAATTCGGCGGGGCACCAATGAGCAGTTCTTC,CASTIRRGTNEQFF
TRBJ1-2,TRBV5-4,-,TRBD1,TGTGCCAGCAGCCGGGGACAGCCCCGCGGCTACACCTTC,CASSRGQPRGYTF
TRBJ1-2,TRBV15,-,-,TGTGCCACCAGCAGAGATACTAAGGGGGACGGCTACACCTTC,CATSRDTKGDGYTF
TRBJ2-7,TRBV5-8,few,TRBD2,TGTGCCAGCAGCTCCTTACCCTTTAGCGGGAGTGGGTACGAGCAGTACTTC,CASSSLPFSGSGYEQYF
TRBJ1-2,TRBV9,few,-,TGTGCCAGCAGCGTAGATACTAGGAGTAACTATGGCTACACCTTC,CASSVDTRSNYGYTF
TRBJ2-7,TRBV13,-,TRBD1,TGTGCCAGCAGCCTTGGACAGGGGGCCTACGAGCAGTACTTC,CASSLGQGAYEQYF
TRBJ2-3,TRBV9,-,TRBD1,TGTGCCAGCAGCCGACAGGGGGCGATAGATACGCAGTATTTT,CASSRQGAIDTQYF
TRBJ2-2,TRBV5-6,once,-,TGTGCCAGCAGCTTGATAGGGGGCACCGGGGAGCTGTTTTTT,CASSLIGGTGELFF
TRBJ2-5,TRBV7-6,-,TRBD2,TGTGCCAGCAGCTTGACTAGCGGGAGTAGGGAGACCCAGTACTTC,CASSLTSGSRETQYF